The clone carrying this T cell receptor beta chain was observed at least ten times. The antigen remains undetermined. A 10-nucleotide random UMI tagged transcripts in template-switch 5'RACE cDNA synthesis. The output of every sequencing run exceeded 170 million TCR-beta sequences, derived from 15-18 subjects. Using its own MiXCR run on the 5' RACE reads, TCRdb lists one record per CDR3 protein. The table shows roughly 55,000 distinct CDR3 sequences, with over 15% occurring only once. The record originates from a study of neurological immune-mediated disorders. Whole-study findings and limits: Because no CDR3 amino acid sequences were shared across subjects by expanded clones, private repertoires were suggested in all groups. Whereas HTLV-1-associated myelopathy showed the most TCR clonal expansion, multiple sclerosis showed the least, with levels below those of healthy controls.

V shed 5 bases, J shed 6 bases, and the junction held 18 bases outside the gene matches. CDR1 and CDR2 from the germline V gene are SGHTA and FQGNSA. This CDR3 is built from 17 residues. The chain uses TRBV7-2 and TRBJ2-7; TRBD1 matches 8 bases. The source of this sequence is a man aged 60-69 years in good health. The sequenced sample was PBMCs. CDR3 region: CASSTQLTGTGGGEQYF. The CDR3 region has the DNA TGTGCCAGCAGCACACAGCTCACCGGGACAGGAGGGGGCGAGCAGTACTTC. The complete variable domain, with remaining parts taken from reference TRBV7-2 and TRBJ2-7, reads GAGVSQSPSNKVTEKGKDVELRCDPISGHTALYWYRQSLGQGLEFLIYFQGNSAPDKSGLPSDRFSAERTGGSVSTLTIQRTQQEDSAVYLCASSTQLTGTGGGEQYFGPGTRLTVT.